One sample yielded the 3 T cell receptor beta chains listed below, sequenced in a study of T cells in narcolepsy (dated 2018 in TCRdb). Library preparation used the immunoSEQ multiplex PCR assay. TCRdb obtained this table from immuneACCESS and retained in-frame rearrangements with V and J assigned. These tables miss some clones; where compared with another copy, unresolved V genes account for less than half of the shortfall, and the remainder is unexplained. Here the sample has some 30,000 clones; approximately 80% occur a single time. About 0.95% of the sample comes from the top ten. Sequenced: memory (CD45RA-) CD4+ T cells from blood. According to the study, the label for this sample's cell subset or site signals: memory T cells sorted ex vivo from peripheral blood. The source of these receptors is a human donor in good health.

This clone was found a few times. The chain is built from TRBV29-1 and TRBJ1-2; 9 bases are a match to TRBD1. V lost 6 bases and J lost 4; bases outside the gene matches: 9. Germline CDR1 and CDR2: SQVTM and ANQGSEA. The CDR3 is made up of 14 amino acids. The CDR3 DNA is TGCAGCGTAAAACGAACAGGGGGCTTCTATGGCTACACCTTC. As protein: CSVKRTGGFYGYTF.

The chain joins TRBV6-1 to TRBJ2-7; a possible D gene is TRBD1 (6 bases). CDR1 is MNHNS, CDR2 SASEGT, per germline. The CDR3 is made up of 15 amino acids. V lost 2 bases to trimming and J lost 3 bases, with 14 bases between them. This CDR3 is CASSEWGTTLYEQYF. CDR3 bases: TGTGCCAGCAGTGAATGGGGGACAACACTCTACGAGCAGTACTTC.

V usage is TRBV7-2 and J usage is TRBJ2-3; D not resolved. Trimming removed 4 bases from V and 0 bases from J, with 8 bases in between. Germline assignment: CDR1 SGHTA and CDR2 FQGNSA. The CDR3 totals 14 residues. CDR3 sequence: CASSYRTSTDTQYF. CDR3 coding DNA: TGTGCCAGCAGCTACAGAACCAGCACAGATACGCAGTATTTT.